This T cell receptor beta chain was sequenced for a study of OX40 agonist ivuxolimab in advanced cancers. Using immunoSEQ multiplex PCR, the repertoire was profiled, and TCRdb retains in-frame clones only, with some absent. The sample lists 60,000 or so clones; 70% to 90% were seen once. The sequence was obtained from an adult with an advanced solid tumor such as melanoma, head and neck, liver or kidney cancer. The sample consisted of CD4+ or CD8+ T cells sorted from blood, taken in a trial of the OX40 agonist ivuxolimab.

The CDR3 region has the DNA TGTGCCAGCAGTTACTCGCCGGGGGGAGGCACTGAAGCTTTCTTT. Its protein is CASSYSPGGGTEAFF. This chain links TRBV6-5 with TRBJ1-1, with D possibly matching TRBD1 (5 bases). This CDR3 contains 15 residues. The ends were cut back, 0 bases at V and 4 bases at J, with 12 bases in the middle. The germline gives CDR1 MNHEY, CDR2 SVGAGI.